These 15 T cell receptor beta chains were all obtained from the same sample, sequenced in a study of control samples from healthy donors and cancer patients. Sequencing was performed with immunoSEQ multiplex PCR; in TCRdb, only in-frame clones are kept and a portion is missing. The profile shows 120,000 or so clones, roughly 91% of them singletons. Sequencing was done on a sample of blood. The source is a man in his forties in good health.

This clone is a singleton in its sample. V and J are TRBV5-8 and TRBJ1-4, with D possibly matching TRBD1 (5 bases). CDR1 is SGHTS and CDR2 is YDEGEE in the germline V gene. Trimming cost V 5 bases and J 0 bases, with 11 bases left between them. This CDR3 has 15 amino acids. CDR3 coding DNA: TGTGCCAGCAGTCGAGGGGATACAACTAATGAAAAACTGTTTTTT. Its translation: CASSRGDTTNEKLFF.

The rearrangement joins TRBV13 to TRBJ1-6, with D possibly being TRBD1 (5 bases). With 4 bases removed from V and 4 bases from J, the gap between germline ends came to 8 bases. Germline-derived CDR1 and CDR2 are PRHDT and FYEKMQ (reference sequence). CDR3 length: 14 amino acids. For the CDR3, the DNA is TGTGCCAGCAGCTCCGACAGATATAATTCACCCCTCCACTTT. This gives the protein CASSSDRYNSPLHF.

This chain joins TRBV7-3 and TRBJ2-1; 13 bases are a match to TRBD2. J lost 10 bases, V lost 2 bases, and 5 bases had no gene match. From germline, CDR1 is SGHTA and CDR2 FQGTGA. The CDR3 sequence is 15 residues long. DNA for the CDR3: TGTGCCAGCAGCTTAGGGACTAGCGGGGCCGGGGAGCAGTTCTTC. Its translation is CASSLGTSGAGEQFF.

CDR3 residues: CASNIAGTADTQYF. CDR3 in DNA: TGTGCCAGCAACATAGCGGGGACCGCAGATACGCAGTATTTT. The chain employs TRBV7-9 and TRBJ2-3; 8 bases map to TRBD2. The ends lost 7 bases at V and 4 bases at J; junction bases unmatched: 7. There are 14 residues in the CDR3. Germline loops: CDR1 SEHNR, CDR2 FQNEAQ (reference sequence).

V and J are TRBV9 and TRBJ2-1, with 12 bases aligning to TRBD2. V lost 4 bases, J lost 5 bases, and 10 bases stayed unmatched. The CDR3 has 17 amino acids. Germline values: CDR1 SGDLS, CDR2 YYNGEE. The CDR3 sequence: CASSTGGLAGGHNEQFF. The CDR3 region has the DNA TGTGCCAGCAGCACGGGGGGCCTAGCGGGAGGGCACAATGAGCAGTTCTTC.

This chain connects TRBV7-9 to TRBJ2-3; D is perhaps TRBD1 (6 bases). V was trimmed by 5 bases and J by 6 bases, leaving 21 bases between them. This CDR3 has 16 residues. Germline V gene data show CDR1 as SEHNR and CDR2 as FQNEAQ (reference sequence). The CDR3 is CASSPPGHNYGDTQYF. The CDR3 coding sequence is TGTGCCAGCAGCCCTCCGGGACACAACTACGGGGATACGCAGTATTTT.

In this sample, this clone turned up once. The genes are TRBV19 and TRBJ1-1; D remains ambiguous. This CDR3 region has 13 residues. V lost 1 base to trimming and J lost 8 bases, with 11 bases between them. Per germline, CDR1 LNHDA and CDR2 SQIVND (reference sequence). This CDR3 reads CASSIGAVGEAFF. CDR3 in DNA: TGTGCCAGTAGTATAGGGGCAGTAGGGGAAGCTTTCTTT.

The CDR3 is CASSQMTSGGPRETQYF. The CDR3 bases are TGTGCCAGCTCCCAGATGACTAGCGGGGGGCCACGGGAGACCCAGTACTTC. The chain uses TRBV18 and TRBJ2-5; 13 positions match TRBD2. CDR3 size: 17 residues. The V segment lost 6 bases and the J segment 5 bases; nucleotides outside the gene matches: 12. In germline, CDR1 is KGHSH, CDR2 LQKENI.

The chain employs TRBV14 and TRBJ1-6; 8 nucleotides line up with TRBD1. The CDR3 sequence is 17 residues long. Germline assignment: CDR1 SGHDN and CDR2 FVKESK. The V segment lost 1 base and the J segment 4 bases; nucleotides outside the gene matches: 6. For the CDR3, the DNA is TGTGCCAGCAGCCAAGGGAGACAGGGGACGTATAATTCACCCCTCCACTTT. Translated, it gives CASSQGRQGTYNSPLHF.

This CDR3 reads CASSQEWREGVYTF. The CDR3 nucleotides are TGCGCCAGCAGCCAAGAATGGAGGGAAGGGGTCTACACCTTC. The chain has TRBV4-1 and TRBJ1-2, with D tentatively TRBD1 (5 bases). V lost 0 bases to trimming and J lost 10 bases, with 15 bases between them. The CDR3 has 14 residues. Germline CDR1 MGHRA, CDR2 YSYEKL.

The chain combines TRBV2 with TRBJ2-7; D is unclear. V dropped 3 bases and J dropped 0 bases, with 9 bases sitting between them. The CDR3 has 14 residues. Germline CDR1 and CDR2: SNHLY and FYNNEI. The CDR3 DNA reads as TGTGCCAGCAGTGATCACTCCAACTCCTACGAGCAGTACTTC. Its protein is CASSDHSNSYEQYF.

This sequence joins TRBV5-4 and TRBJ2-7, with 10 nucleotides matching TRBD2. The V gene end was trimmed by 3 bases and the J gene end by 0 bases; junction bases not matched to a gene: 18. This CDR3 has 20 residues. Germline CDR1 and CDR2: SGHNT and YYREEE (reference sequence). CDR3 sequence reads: CASSWIIAGGTSKNSYEQYF. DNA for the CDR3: TGTGCCAGCAGCTGGATTATAGCGGGGGGTACGTCTAAAAACTCCTACGAGCAGTACTTC.

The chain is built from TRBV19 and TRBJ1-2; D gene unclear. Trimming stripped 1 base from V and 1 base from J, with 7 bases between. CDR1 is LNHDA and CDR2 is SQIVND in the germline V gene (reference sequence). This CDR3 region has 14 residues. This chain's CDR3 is CASSIAQSNYGYTF. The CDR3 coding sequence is TGTGCCAGTAGTATAGCACAGAGTAACTATGGCTACACCTTC.

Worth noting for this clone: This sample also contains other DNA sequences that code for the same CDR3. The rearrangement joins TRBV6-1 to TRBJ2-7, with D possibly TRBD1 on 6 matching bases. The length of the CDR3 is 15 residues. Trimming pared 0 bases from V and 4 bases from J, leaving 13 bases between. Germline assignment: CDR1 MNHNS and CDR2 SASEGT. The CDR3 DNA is TGTGCCAGCAGTGAAGCACGGACAGCTCTTTACGAGCAGTACTTC. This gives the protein CASSEARTALYEQYF.

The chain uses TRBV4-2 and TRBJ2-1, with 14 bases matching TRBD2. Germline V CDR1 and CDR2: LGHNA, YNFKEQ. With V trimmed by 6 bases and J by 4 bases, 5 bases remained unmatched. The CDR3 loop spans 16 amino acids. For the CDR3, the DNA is TGTGCCAGCAGGGATAGACTAGCGGGGGGGTACAATGAGCAGTTCTTC. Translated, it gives CASRDRLAGGYNEQFF.